Below are 16 T cell receptor beta chains sequenced from a single sample in a study of breast tumors, draining lymph nodes, adjacent tissues. TCRdb itself ran the multiplex PCR reads through MiXCR, one entry per CDR3 protein. The sample includes 140,000 to 150,000 distinct CDR3 sequences, approximately 32% seen only once; the top ten take around 2.5%. Axillary draining lymph nodes of breast cancer patients supplied the node samples. Material: axillary lymph node tissue. The receptors originated from a female donor with breast cancer. Some clones in this sample may be carry-over from other donors' samples.

This clonotype was detected ten times or more. This may arise from a read error, as a much more abundant clone is one base away. V usage is TRBV5-6 and J usage is TRBJ2-5; a weak D match, TRBD2 (5 bases). V lost 4 bases and J lost 9, with 19 bases in between. Germline-derived CDR1 and CDR2 are SGHDT and YYEEEE. The CDR3 has 14 residues. CDR3 coding DNA: TGTGCCAGCAGCAGGACTCAAGCGGCGTGGGCCCAGTACTTC. Amino acid sequence: CASSRTQAAWAQYF.

Points on this clonotype: No conserved phenylalanine or tryptophan ends this CDR3, so it is likely a read error. The chain combines TRBV12-3 or TRBV12-4 with TRBJ1-6, with D hard to call. The V end was cut by 5 bases, the J end by 8 bases, with 7 bases between. The CDR3 covers 12 residues. For the CDR3, the DNA is TGTGCCAGCAGTCACGGTCATTCACCCCTCCACCTT. Protein: CASSHGHSPLHL.

This chain connects TRBV2 to TRBJ2-5, with 7 bases lining up with TRBD2. Germline V lookup: CDR1 SNHLY, CDR2 FYNNEI. Germline trimming cut 7 bases from V and 5 bases from J; bases unmatched to any gene: 4. This CDR3 contains 12 residues. The CDR3 protein is CASTYGGETQYF. The CDR3, as DNA: TGTGCCAGCACCTACGGGGGGGAGACCCAGTACTTC.

This clonotype was observed at least ten times. The genes are TRBV20-1 and TRBJ1-5; maybe TRBD1 (6 bases). This CDR3 has 12 residues. CDR1 and CDR2 from the germline V gene are DFQATT and SNEGSKA (reference sequence). Trimming removed 2 bases from V and 4 bases from J, with 6 bases in between. This chain's CDR3 is CSARQGNQPQHF. CDR3 sequence (DNA): TGCAGTGCTAGACAGGGGAATCAGCCCCAGCATTTT.

This clonotype was picked up many times. The chain has TRBV7-2 and TRBJ1-2, with no clear D. This CDR3 contains 14 residues. The germline V gene encodes CDR1 SGHTA and CDR2 FQGNSA. V lost 0 bases to trimming and J lost 5 bases, with 10 bases between them. The CDR3 loop is CASSLAAESYGYTF. CDR3 DNA sequence: TGTGCCAGCAGCTTAGCGGCAGAATCGTATGGCTACACCTTC.

The genes are TRBV25-1 and TRBJ2-7; D may be TRBD2 (5 bases). Germline assignment: CDR1 MGHDK and CDR2 SYGVNS. The CDR3 has 12 residues. Here the CDR3 reads CARIAADYEQYF. Here the CDR3 DNA reads TGTGCTAGGATTGCAGCGGACTACGAGCAGTACTTC.

This clonotype was seen at least ten times. The genes are TRBV6-5 and TRBJ2-6; D call uncertain. CDR3 length equals 15 residues. Germline CDR1 reads MNHEY; CDR2 reads SVGAGI. Trimming left V 6 bases short and J 4 bases short, with 13 bases between. CDR3 residues: CASSLRRSGANVLTF. DNA of the CDR3: TGTGCCAGCAGCCTCCGGCGGAGCGGGGCCAACGTCCTGACTTTC.

The chain recombines TRBV5-1 with TRBJ2-5; D is perhaps TRBD1 (6 bases). This CDR3 is built from 14 residues. In germline, CDR1 is SGHRS, CDR2 YFSETQ. V lost 1 base, J lost 8 bases, and 15 bases lay in between. The CDR3 is CASSLLQGPDTQYF. The CDR3 bases are TGCGCCAGCAGCTTGTTACAGGGCCCAGACACCCAGTACTTC.

With respect to this clonotype: The junction departs from germline at one end; a sequencing error may be responsible. The J gene is TRBJ1-4, the V gene TRBV6-6; 7 bases map to TRBD1. In germline, CDR1 is MNHNY, CDR2 SVGAGI (reference sequence). CDR3 length: 14 amino acids. This CDR3 is CASRSGQRNERLFF. The CDR3 DNA follows: TGTGCCAGCAGGTCGGGACAGCGTAATGAAAGACTGTTCTTT.

This clonotype was observed a handful of times. Just one base apart from a much larger clone, this may be a read error. This chain connects TRBV7-2 to TRBJ2-1; 11 nucleotides line up with TRBD1. CDR3 length: 15 residues. Germline values: CDR1 SGHTA, CDR2 FQGNSA. The CDR3 protein is CASSLEGQGGDEQLF. CDR3 nucleotide sequence: TGTGCCAGCAGCTTAGAGGGACAGGGGGGGGATGAGCAGCTCTTC.

J is TRBJ1-5 and V is TRBV6-2 or TRBV6-3; D perhaps matches TRBD1 (5 bases). V dropped 5 bases and J dropped 9 bases, with 20 bases sitting between them. The germline V gene encodes CDR1 MNHEY and CDR2 SVGEGT. This CDR3 comprises 15 residues. This CDR3 reads CASSHGGPMLWPQHF. The CDR3 DNA reads as TGTGCCAGCAGTCACGGGGGACCGATGTTGTGGCCCCAGCATTTT.

The V and J genes are TRBV28 and TRBJ1-2, with D tentatively TRBD1 (5 bases). The CDR3 spans 15 residues. Germline lookup yields CDR1 MDHEN and CDR2 SYDVKM. Trimming cost V 8 bases and J 5 bases, with 21 bases left between them. CDR3 bases: TGTGCCAGCGTTGGAGGTGGGAGAGCAGGGTATGGCTACACCTTC. Its protein product is CASVGGGRAGYGYTF.

This clonotype was seen ten or more times. The chain carries TRBV30 and TRBJ1-2, with D uncertain. The germline CDR1 and CDR2 sequences are GTSNPN and SVGIG (reference sequence). V dropped 2 bases and J dropped 7 bases, with 11 bases sitting between them. The CDR3 is made up of 12 amino acids. The CDR3 region is CAWSQESSGYTF. Written as DNA, the CDR3 is TGTGCCTGGAGTCAAGAAAGTTCTGGCTACACCTTC. The variable domain in full, completed from reference TRBV30 and TRBJ1-2, reads SQTIHQWPATLVQPVGSPLSLECTVEGTSNPNLYWYRQAAGRGLQLLFYSVGIGQISSEVPQNLSASRPQDRQFILSSKKLLLSDSGFYLCAWSQESSGYTFGSGTRLTVV.

This clonotype was observed at least ten times. The rearrangement uses TRBV28 and TRBJ1-6, with TRBD1 matching over 7 bases. J was trimmed by 4 bases and V by 7 bases; bases with no gene match: 4. There are 14 residues in the CDR3. CDR1 and CDR2 from the germline V gene are MDHEN and SYDVKM. The CDR3 sequence is CASKGQKYNSPLHF. The CDR3 region has the DNA TGTGCCAGCAAGGGACAGAAATATAATTCACCCCTCCACTTT.

For this clonotype: Its ends do not fully match the called genes, so a read error is possible. V and J are TRBV24-1 and TRBJ2-3; 7 bases are shared with TRBD2. From germline, CDR1 is KGHDR and CDR2 SFDVKD. The CDR3 sequence is 19 residues long. Here the CDR3 reads CATSDLLRDRLASTDTQRF. The CDR3 DNA follows: TGTGCCACCAGTGATTTGCTGAGAGACAGACTAGCTAGCACAGATACGCAGCGTTTT.

This clonotype came up many times. This chain joins TRBV10-3 and TRBJ2-6; TRBD1 might be the D (6 bases). The length of the CDR3 is 14 residues. V shed 6 bases and J shed 0 bases, with 6 bases lying between them. Germline CDR1 reads ENHRY; CDR2 reads SYGVKD. The CDR3 nucleotides read TGTGCCATCAGGGACAGCTCTGGGGCCAACGTCCTGACTTTC. Translated: CAIRDSSGANVLTF.